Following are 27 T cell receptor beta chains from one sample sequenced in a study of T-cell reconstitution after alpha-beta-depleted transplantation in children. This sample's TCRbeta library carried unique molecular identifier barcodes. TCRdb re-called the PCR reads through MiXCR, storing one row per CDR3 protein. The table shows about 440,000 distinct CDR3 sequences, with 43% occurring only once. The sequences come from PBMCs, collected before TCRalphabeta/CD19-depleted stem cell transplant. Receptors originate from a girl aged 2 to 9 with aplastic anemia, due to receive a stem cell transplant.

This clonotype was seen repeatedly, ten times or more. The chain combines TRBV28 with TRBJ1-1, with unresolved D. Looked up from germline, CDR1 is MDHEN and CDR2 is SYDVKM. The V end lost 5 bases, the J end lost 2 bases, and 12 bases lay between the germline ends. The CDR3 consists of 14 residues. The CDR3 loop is CASSPRTGNTEAFF. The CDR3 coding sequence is TGTGCCAGCAGTCCGAGGACCGGTAACACTGAAGCTTTCTTT.

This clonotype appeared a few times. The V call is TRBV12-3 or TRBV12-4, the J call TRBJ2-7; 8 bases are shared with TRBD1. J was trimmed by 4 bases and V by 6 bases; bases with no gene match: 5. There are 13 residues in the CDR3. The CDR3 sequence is CASRSTGVYEQYF. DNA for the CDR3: TGTGCCAGCAGGTCGACAGGGGTGTACGAGCAGTACTTC.

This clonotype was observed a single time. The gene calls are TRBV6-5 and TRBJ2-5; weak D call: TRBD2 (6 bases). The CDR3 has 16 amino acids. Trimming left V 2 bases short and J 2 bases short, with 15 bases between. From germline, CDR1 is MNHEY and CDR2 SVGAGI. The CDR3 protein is CASSYVGGIPQETQYF. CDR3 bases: TGTGCCAGCAGTTACGTTGGGGGGATCCCACAAGAGACCCAGTACTTC.

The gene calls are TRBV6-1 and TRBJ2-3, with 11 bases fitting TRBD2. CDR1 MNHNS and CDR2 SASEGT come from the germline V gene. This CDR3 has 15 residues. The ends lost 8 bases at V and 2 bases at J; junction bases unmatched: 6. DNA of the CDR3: TGTGCCAGCGGTCCTAGCGGGAGGCCCACAGATACGCAGTATTTT. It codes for CASGPSGRPTDTQYF.

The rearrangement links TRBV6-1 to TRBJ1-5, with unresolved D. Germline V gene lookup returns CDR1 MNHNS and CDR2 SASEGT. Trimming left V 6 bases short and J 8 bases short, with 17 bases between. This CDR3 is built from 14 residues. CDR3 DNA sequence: TGTGCCAGCAGCCCTGACCAGAACGACGAGCCCCAGCATTTT. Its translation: CASSPDQNDEPQHF.

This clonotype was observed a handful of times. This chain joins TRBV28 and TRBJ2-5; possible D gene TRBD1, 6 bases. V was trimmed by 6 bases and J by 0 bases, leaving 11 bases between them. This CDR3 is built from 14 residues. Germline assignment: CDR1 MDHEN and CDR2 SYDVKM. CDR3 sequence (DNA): TGTGCCAGCAGCCCGAGGGGGAACCAAGAGACCCAGTACTTC. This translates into CASSPRGNQETQYF.

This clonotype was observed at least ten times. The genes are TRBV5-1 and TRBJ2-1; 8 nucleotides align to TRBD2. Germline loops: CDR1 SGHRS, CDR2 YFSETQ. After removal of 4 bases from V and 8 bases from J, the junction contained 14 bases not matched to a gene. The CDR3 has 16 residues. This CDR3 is CASSQGGAGVFDEQFF. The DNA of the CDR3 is TGCGCCAGCAGCCAAGGAGGAGCGGGAGTTTTCGATGAGCAGTTCTTC.

The CDR3 spells CAISESVTVDEQYF. The CDR3 coding sequence is TGTGCCATCAGTGAGTCGGTGACAGTGGACGAGCAGTACTTC. The chain joins TRBV10-3 to TRBJ2-7; D possibly corresponds to TRBD1 (5 bases). The V end lost 0 bases, the J end lost 5 bases, and 11 bases lay between the germline ends. CDR3 size: 14 residues. Germline V gene sequence: CDR1 ENHRY, CDR2 SYGVKD.

The DNA for the CDR3 is TGCGCCAGCAGCTTGGCCTTAGGGACTAGCGGCTACAATGAGCAGTTCTTC. It is translated as CASSLALGTSGYNEQFF. The V and J genes are TRBV5-1 and TRBJ2-1; 11 bases match TRBD2. The length of the CDR3 is 17 residues. J gave up 3 bases and V 0 bases, and 5 bases lay outside the gene matches. Looked up from germline, CDR1 is SGHRS and CDR2 is YFSETQ.

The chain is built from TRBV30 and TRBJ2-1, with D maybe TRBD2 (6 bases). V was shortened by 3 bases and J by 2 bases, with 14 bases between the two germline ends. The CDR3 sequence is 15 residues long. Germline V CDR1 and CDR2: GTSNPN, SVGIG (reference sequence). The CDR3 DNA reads TGTGCCTGGAGCCCTTTTAGCGGCCCCTACAATGAGCAGTTCTTC. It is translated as CAWSPFSGPYNEQFF.

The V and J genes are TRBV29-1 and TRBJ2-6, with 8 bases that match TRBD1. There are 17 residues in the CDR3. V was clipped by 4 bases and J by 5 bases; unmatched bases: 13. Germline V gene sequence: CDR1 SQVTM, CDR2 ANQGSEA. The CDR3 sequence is CSVGPGDRPFWANVLTF. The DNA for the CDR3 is TGCAGCGTTGGGCCAGGGGACAGGCCTTTTTGGGCCAACGTCCTGACTTTC.

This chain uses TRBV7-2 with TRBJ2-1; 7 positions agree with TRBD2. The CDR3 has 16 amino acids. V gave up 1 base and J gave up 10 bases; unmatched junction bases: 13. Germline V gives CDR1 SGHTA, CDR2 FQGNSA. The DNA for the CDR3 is TGTGCCAGCAGCTTAGTGTCTGCGGGGGTCTCCGGGGAGCAGTTCTTC. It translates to CASSLVSAGVSGEQFF.

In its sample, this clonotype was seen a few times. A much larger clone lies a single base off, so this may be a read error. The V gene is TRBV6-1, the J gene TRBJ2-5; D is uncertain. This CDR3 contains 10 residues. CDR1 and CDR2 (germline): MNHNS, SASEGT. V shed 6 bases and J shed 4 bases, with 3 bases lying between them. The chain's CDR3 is CASRIETQYF. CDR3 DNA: TGTGCCAGCAGGATAGAGACCCAGTACTTC.

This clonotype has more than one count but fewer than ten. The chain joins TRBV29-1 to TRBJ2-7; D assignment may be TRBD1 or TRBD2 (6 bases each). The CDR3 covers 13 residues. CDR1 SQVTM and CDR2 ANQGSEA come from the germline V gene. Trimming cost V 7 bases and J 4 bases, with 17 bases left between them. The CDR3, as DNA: TGCAGCGCCGGGGGTCAGGGGAGGTACGAGCAGTACTTC. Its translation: CSAGGQGRYEQYF.

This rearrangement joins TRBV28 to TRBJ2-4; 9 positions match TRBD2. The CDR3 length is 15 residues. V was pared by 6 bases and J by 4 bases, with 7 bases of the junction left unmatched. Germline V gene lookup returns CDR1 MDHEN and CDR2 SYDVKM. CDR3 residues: CASSPGLAGKNIQYF. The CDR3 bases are TGTGCCAGCAGCCCGGGGCTAGCGGGGAAAAACATTCAGTACTTC.

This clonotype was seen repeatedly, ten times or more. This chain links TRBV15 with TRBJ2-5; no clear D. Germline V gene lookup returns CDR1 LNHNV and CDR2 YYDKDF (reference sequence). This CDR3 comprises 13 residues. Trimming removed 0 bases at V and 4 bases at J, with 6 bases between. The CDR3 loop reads CATSRDLGETQYF. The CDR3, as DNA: TGTGCCACCAGCAGAGATTTGGGAGAGACCCAGTACTTC.

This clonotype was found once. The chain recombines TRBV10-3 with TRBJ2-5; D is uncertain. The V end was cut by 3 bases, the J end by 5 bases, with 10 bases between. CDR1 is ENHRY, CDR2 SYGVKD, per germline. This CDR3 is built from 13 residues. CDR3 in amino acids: CAISDGPWETQYF. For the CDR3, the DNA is TGTGCCATCAGTGATGGGCCTTGGGAGACCCAGTACTTC.

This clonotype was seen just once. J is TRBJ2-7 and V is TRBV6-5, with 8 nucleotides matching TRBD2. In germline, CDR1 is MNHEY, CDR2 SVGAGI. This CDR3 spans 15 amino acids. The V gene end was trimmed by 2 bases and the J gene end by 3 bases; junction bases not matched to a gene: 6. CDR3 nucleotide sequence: TGTGCCAGCAGTTACCCCGGTAGCGGGATCTACGAGCAGTACTTC. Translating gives CASSYPGSGIYEQYF.

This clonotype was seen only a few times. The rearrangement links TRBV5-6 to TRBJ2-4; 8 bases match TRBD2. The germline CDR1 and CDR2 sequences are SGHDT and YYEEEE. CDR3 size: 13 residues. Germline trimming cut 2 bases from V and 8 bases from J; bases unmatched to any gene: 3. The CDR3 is CASSLAGVDIQYF. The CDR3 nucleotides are TGTGCCAGCAGCTTAGCGGGAGTAGACATTCAGTACTTC. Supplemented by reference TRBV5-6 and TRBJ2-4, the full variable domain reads DAGVTQSPTHLIKTRGQQVTLRCSPKSGHDTVSWYQQALGQGPQFIFQYYEEEERQRGNFPDRFSGHQFPNYSSELNVNALLLGDSALYLCASSLAGVDIQYFGAGTRLSVL.

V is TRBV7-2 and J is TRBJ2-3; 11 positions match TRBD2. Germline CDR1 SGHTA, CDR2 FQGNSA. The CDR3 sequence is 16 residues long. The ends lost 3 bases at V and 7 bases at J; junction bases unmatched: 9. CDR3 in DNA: TGTGCCAGCAGCTTCCCGACTAGCGGGGAGCAAAATACGCAGTATTTT. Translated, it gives CASSFPTSGEQNTQYF.

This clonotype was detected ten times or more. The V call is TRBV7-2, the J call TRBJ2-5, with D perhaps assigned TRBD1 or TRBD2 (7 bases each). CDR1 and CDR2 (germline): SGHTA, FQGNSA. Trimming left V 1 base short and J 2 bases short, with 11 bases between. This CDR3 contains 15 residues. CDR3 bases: TGTGCCAGCAGCTTAGACAGGGGAGGGCAAGAGACCCAGTACTTC. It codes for CASSLDRGGQETQYF. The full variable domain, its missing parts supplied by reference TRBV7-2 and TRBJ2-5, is GAGVSQSPSNKVTEKGKDVELRCDPISGHTALYWYRQSLGQGLEFLIYFQGNSAPDKSGLPSDRFSAERTGGSVSTLTIQRTQQEDSAVYLCASSLDRGGQETQYFGPGTRLLVL.

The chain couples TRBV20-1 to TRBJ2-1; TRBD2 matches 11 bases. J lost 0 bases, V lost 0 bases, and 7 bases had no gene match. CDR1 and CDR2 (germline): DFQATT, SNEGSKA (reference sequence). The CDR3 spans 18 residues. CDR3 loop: CSARDQELAGGSYNEQFF. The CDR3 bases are TGCAGTGCTAGAGATCAAGAGCTAGCGGGAGGCTCCTACAATGAGCAGTTCTTC.

The chain's CDR3 is CASRATGTGGDEQYF. The CDR3 DNA reads TGTGCCAGCAGAGCCACCGGGACAGGGGGCGACGAGCAGTACTTC. The rearrangement joins TRBV12-3 or TRBV12-4 to TRBJ2-7, with TRBD1 identical over 12 bases. The CDR3 length is 15 residues. J lost 5 bases, V lost 6 bases, and 8 bases had no gene match.

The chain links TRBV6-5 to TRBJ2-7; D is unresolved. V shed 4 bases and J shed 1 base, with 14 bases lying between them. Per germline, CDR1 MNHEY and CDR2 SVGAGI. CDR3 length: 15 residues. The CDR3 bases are TGTGCCAGCAGTTCGAGACACTCCGGGTCCTACGAGCAGTACTTC. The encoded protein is CASSSRHSGSYEQYF.

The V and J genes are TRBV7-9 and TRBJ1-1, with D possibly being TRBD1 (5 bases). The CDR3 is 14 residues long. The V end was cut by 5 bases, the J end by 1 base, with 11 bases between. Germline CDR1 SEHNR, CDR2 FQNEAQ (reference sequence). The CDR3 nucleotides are TGTGCCAGCAGCCCGTGGAGGGGGAACACTGAAGCTTTCTTT. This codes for CASSPWRGNTEAFF.

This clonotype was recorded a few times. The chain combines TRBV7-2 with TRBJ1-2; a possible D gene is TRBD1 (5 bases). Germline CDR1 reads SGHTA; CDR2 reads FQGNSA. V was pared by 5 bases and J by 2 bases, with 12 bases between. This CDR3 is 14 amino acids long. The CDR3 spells CASSPGLANYGYTF. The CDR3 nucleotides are TGTGCCAGCAGCCCGGGGCTGGCAAACTATGGCTACACCTTC.

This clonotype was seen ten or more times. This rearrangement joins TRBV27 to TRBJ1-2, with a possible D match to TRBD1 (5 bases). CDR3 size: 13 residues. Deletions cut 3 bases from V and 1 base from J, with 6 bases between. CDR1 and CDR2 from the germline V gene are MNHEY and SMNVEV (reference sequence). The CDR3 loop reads CASSLDINYGYTF. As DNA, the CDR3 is TGTGCCAGCAGTTTGGACATTAACTATGGCTACACCTTC.